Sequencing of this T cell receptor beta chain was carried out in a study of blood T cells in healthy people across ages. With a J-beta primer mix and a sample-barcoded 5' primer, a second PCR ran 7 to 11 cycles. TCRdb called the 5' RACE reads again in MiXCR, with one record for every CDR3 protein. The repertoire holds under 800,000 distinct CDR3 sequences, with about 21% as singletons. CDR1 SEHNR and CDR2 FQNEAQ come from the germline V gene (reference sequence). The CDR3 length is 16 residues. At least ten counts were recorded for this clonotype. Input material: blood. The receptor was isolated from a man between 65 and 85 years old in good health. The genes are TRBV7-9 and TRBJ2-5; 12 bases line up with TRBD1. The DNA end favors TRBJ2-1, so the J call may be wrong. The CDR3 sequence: CASSFKWDRGPREQFF. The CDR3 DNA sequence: TGTGCCAGCAGCTTTAAGTGGGACAGGGGGCCGAGAGAGCAGTTCTTC.